A single T cell receptor beta chain is shown here with its context. The antigen is not known. CDR3 length: 14 amino acids. V shed 4 bases and J shed 0 bases, with 9 bases lying between them. Germline V lookup: CDR1 SGHNT, CDR2 YENEEA. This sample's treatment: about 20 received Ad26.COV2.S at low or high dose, single or two shots; 5 received placebo; per-sample allocation not given. Sampling was done on day 63 after the first vaccine or placebo injection. An adult aged 18-55 years in Boston served as the donor. The entry originates in a study of Ad26.COV2.S vaccination and SARS-CoV-2 variants. Study results and caveats: Measurement of non-spike TCR breadth gave similar results in vaccine and placebo recipients. Measurements of TCR breadth and depth may have given underestimates of the total T cell responses.

Only in-frame clones appear in the TCRdb table, and some are missing; sequencing was by immunoSEQ multiplex PCR. The top ten hold approximately 1.9% of the sample, which has fewer than 400,000 clones, 89% seen once. The chain recombines TRBV11-3 with TRBJ1-1; D gene ambiguous. The TCR sequence derives from a person between 18 and 65 years old who received the Ad26.COV2.S COVID-19 vaccine or a placebo. The sequencing here drew on peripheral blood, taken in a trial of Ad26.COV2.S vaccine versus placebo. This chain's CDR3 is CASSSLRVNTEAFF. As DNA, the CDR3 is TGTGCCAGCAGCTCATTAAGGGTGAACACTGAAGCTTTCTTT. The full variable domain, with the rest looked up from reference TRBV11-3 and TRBJ1-1, is EAGVVQSPRYKIIEKKQPVAFWCNPISGHNTLYWYLQNLGQGPELLIRYENEEAVDDSQLPKDRFSAERLKGVDSTLKIQPAELGDSAVYLCASSSLRVNTEAFFGQGTRLTVV.